Below are 9 T cell receptor beta chains sequenced from a single sample in a study of beta chain features in type 1 diabetes. Expressed TCRB transcripts were sequenced, since all the RNA that had been isolated was reverse transcribed. Sequenced by immunoSEQ multiplex PCR; TCRdb stores in-frame clones only, minus some. Among hundreds of thousands of clones, 10% to 15% were seen once, and the ten largest hold 0.017%. The specimen was naive CD4+ T cells from blood. These TCRs come from a man aged 18 to 29 in good health.

The rearrangement joins TRBV20-1 to TRBJ2-1; D gene unclear. The CDR3 covers 11 residues. CDR1 and CDR2 from the germline V gene are DFQATT and SNEGSKA (reference sequence). V was pared by 7 bases and J by 2 bases, with 6 bases between. CDR3 sequence (DNA): TGCAGTGGGGCTGCCTACAATGAGCAGTTCTTC. This codes for CSGAAYNEQFF.

This clone was observed a few times. V is TRBV14 and J is TRBJ2-5; D ambiguous. V lost 1 base and J lost 1, with 7 bases in between. CDR3 length: 14 amino acids. Germline assignment: CDR1 SGHDN and CDR2 FVKESK. The CDR3 DNA is TGTGCCAGCAGCCAAGGGCAATTCCAAGAGACCCAGTACTTC. As protein: CASSQGQFQETQYF.

This clone was observed a handful of times. V and J are TRBV30 and TRBJ1-5; 8 bases line up with TRBD1. The V gene end was trimmed by 0 bases and the J gene end by 5 bases; junction bases not matched to a gene: 6. The CDR3 is 15 residues long. The germline V gene has CDR1 GTSNPN and CDR2 SVGIG (reference sequence). This chain's CDR3 is CAWSVRTGYDQPQHF. The CDR3 DNA follows: TGTGCCTGGAGTGTACGGACAGGGTATGATCAGCCCCAGCATTTT.

V gene TRBV28 combines with J gene TRBJ2-7; 8 nucleotides match TRBD2. Germline CDR1 reads MDHEN; CDR2 reads SYDVKM. The CDR3 runs 15 residues. Unmatched junction bases numbered 7, after V lost 3 bases and J lost 3 bases. The DNA for the CDR3 is TGTGCCAGCAGTTTTTTGGCGGGGGGCGGCTACGAGCAGTACTTC. This gives the protein CASSFLAGGGYEQYF.

The rearrangement links TRBV7-9 to TRBJ1-2; 7 bases map to TRBD1. Germline V gives CDR1 SEHNR, CDR2 FQNEAQ (reference sequence). The CDR3 covers 15 residues. V was pared by 5 bases and J by 5 bases, with 11 bases of the junction left unmatched. The CDR3 region has the DNA TGTGCCAGCAGCACGAGACAGGGAAAGGGTTATGGCTACACCTTC. Its translation is CASSTRQGKGYGYTF.

The chain joins TRBV7-3 to TRBJ2-3; D not certain. Trimming left V 4 bases short and J 2 bases short, with 10 bases between. CDR3 length equals 14 residues. Germline V gene data show CDR1 as SGHTA and CDR2 as FQGTGA. The CDR3: CASSSRLNTDTQYF. In DNA, the CDR3 is TGTGCCAGCAGCTCACGACTCAACACAGATACGCAGTATTTT.

This clone occurred a few times. The J gene is TRBJ2-5, the V gene TRBV7-2; D is ambiguous. This CDR3 is 14 amino acids long. Germline CDR1 reads SGHTA; CDR2 reads FQGNSA. Trimming cost V 5 bases and J 1 base, with 11 bases left between them. The CDR3, as DNA: TGTGCCAGCAGCCCTCAGATTGGCCAAGAGACCCAGTACTTC. Its translation is CASSPQIGQETQYF.

On this clone: Other DNA sequences of this sample code for an identical CDR3. The chain joins TRBV7-9 to TRBJ1-1, with a possible D match to TRBD1 (5 bases). V shed 5 bases and J shed 5 bases, with 9 bases lying between them. This CDR3 contains 12 residues. Germline V gives CDR1 SEHNR, CDR2 FQNEAQ (reference sequence). The CDR3 is CASSLRGTEAFF. CDR3 bases: TGTGCCAGCAGCCTCCGGGGGACTGAAGCTTTCTTT.

V usage is TRBV5-1 and J usage is TRBJ2-1, with 9 bases identical to TRBD2. Losses at the gene ends were 0 bases for V and 8 bases for J; bases not matched to a gene: 6. CDR1 is SGHRS and CDR2 is YFSETQ in the germline V gene. The CDR3 spans 15 residues. The CDR3 coding sequence is TGCGCCAGCAGCTTGGCACCTAGCGGGAATCATGAGCAGTTCTTC. Encoded protein: CASSLAPSGNHEQFF.